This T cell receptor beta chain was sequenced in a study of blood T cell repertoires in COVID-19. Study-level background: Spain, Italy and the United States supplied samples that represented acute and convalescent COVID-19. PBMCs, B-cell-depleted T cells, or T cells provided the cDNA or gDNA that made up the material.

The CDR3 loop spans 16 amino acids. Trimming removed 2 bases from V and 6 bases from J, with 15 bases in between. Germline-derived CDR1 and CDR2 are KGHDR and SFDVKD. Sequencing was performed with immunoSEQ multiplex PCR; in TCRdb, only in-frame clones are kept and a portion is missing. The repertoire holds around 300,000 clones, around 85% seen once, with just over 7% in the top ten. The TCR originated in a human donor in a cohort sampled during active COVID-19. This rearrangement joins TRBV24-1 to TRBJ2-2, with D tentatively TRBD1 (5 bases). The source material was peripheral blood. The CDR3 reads CATSDYKGDRSGELFF. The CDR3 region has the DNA TGTGCCACCAGTGATTATAAAGGGGATCGGTCCGGGGAGCTGTTTTTT.